This TCR beta chain was sequenced in a study of blood T cells in healthy people across ages. The CDR3 covers 15 residues. Germline lookup yields CDR1 MNHEY and CDR2 SVGAGI. V shed 6 bases, J shed 2 bases, and the junction held 10 bases outside the gene matches. It was with a sample-barcoded 5' primer and a J-beta primer mix that a second PCR of roughly 7 to 11 cycles was run. TCRdb itself ran the 5' RACE reads through MiXCR, one entry per CDR3 protein. The sample lists fewer than 2,000,000 distinct CDR3 sequences, roughly two fifths occurring once. Concerning this clonotype itself: Its target is not known.

Study-wide results and limits: It was the long-lived donors that had more naive CD4+ cells and higher diversity than aged donors.

The receptor comes from a human donor in good health. V gene TRBV6-5 combines with J gene TRBJ2-7; 7 bases fit TRBD2. Sequenced material: blood. CDR3 bases: TGTGCCAGCAGCACAAGCGGGGACGGGACCTACGAGCAGTACTTC. Amino acids: CASSTSGDGTYEQYF.